Included here is one T cell receptor (beta chain) sequence, with context. Its antigen is unknown. No clone much larger than this one lies a single base away; base qualities are absent. The data belong to a study of cytomegalovirus exposure and HLA in healthy donors (TCRdb year 2017). Some background on the complete study: In an earlier analysis of 550 to 750 of the donors, 250 to 350 Gb of sequence data and approximately 120 million unique TCR beta sequences from 150 million to 200 million T cells were reported. Roughly 300 gigabases of sequencing data and 91 million or so unique TCR sequences made up an early release that covered some 640 HLA-typed donors. Of the 300 to 450 genotyped donors, approximately 81% were placed in the genetic ancestry cluster associated with self-reported Caucasian donors. The aim of the study was to test whether cataloging public T cell receptors could identify signatures of past pathogen exposure. The study profiled the T cell repertoires of 666 subjects by immunosequencing and related them to cytomegalovirus serostatus. A separate validation cohort of 90 to 150 different subjects was used in addition to the roughly 620-subject first cohort. The study combined high-throughput TCR immunosequencing, statistical association of individual TCRs with disease status, and machine learning to predict cytomegalovirus infection status. In a later analysis, previously published TCR beta repertoires from 550 to 700 donors were re-analyzed and high-resolution HLA genotyping was added so that TCR occurrence patterns could be studied. Rather than using new phenotypic data, the later analysis identified candidate immune exposures from TCR beta sequences and from how often those sequences occurred across donors. In an earlier analysis of roughly 540 of the donors, high-throughput TCR beta sequencing was used to judge whether each TCR beta V gene segment behaved as functional or pseudogenic. Donor age, sex, ethnicity and CMV serostatus were collected together with the repertoire data. Genome-wide SNP genotypes for about 60% of the 666 donors were used in a later genetic analysis, which treated that subset as a discovery cohort. All discovery cohort repertoires had been generated using a single sequencing platform. Both class I and class II loci were covered by HLA typing, at four-digit resolution. Typing coverage differed by locus: A, B, C, DRB1 and DQB1 were typed in roughly 620-630 donors, DQA1 in about 550, DPA1 in around 580, and DPB1 in approximately 450. About five DR-DQ haplotypes were handled as single units for association and clustering because linkage in the cohort was strong. Across about 380 genotyped donors of the cohort, an average of about 240,000 unique TCR beta nucleotide sequences per donor were sequenced, and approximately 19% of those sequences were non-productive. On the study overall, not on this receptor specifically: Linkage disequilibrium might explain the correlated functional status among segregating V segments, but an unknown experimental factor could not be ruled out. In a later analysis, 16,951 TCR beta sequences were associated with specific HLA alleles at a false discovery rate of 0.05. The study listed 150 to 200 TCR beta chains as associated with cytomegalovirus. Because counts were too low, 15 to 20 rarely observed V segments, including chromosome 9 orphons, were excluded from the earlier analysis of roughly 580 of the donors. In a later analysis, HLA-associated TCR beta chains were found to be more clonally expanded and to have lower generation probabilities than equally common non-associated chains. Some IMGT-functional V segments, including TRBV6-2 and TRBV6-3, could not be distinguished by the 87-base-pair reads and were therefore excluded. A cluster of highly shared sequence variants was judged likely to be a technical artifact of the sequencing pipeline. For the cohort, immune exposure information was limited to CMV serostatus. Roughly uniform sequencing depth across donors was assumed in presence/absence analyses, although this assumption may not hold. While some public TCRs were present in many individuals, most TCR sequences turned up only very rarely across donors. The cohort was sequenced for TCR beta chains only, and without alpha or paired-chain data the features that could be detected were limited. A further reported finding was that TCR beta sequences accurately predicted the HLA-A and HLA-B alleles for most subjects in the first cohort. Strong co-occurrence of HLA alleles, especially DR and DQ, made assigning TCR associations to individual alleles difficult. In a later analysis, TCR association rates were found to vary across HLA loci, with the most associated TCRs seen for DRB1 alleles and the fewest for HLA-C alleles. According to the authors, the approach could potentially be generalized to other disease states and immunological phenotypes. A later genetic analysis associated a missense DCLRE1C variant with V-gene and J-gene trimming of TCR beta chains, and an independent cohort replicated the association. A few of the identified cytomegalovirus-associated TCR beta chains were confirmed in vitro to be specific for cytomegalovirus antigens. In an earlier analysis of around 600 of the donors, most TCR beta V segments appeared in productive rearrangements about 90% or about 30% of the time, broadly matching IMGT annotations. Several of the top co-occurrence clusters appeared to be linked to parvovirus B19, influenza, CMV and Epstein-Barr virus, according to a later analysis. Most CMV-associated TCR beta chains appeared to be HLA-restricted in a later analysis, and the HLA associations seemed to be driven largely by CMV exposure. Because HLA typing was missing for some donors at each locus, association tests included only the typed subset. The classifier was reported to diagnose cytomegalovirus status with high specificity and sensitivity in both the original and validation cohorts. According to a later genetic analysis, donors in an Asian-associated ancestry cluster had fewer N-insertions in productive TCRs than the approximately 610-donor mean.

In total, 600 or so healthy bone marrow donors made up the cohort. At the time of sampling, every cohort member was nominally healthy, though immune exposures that went unrecorded were likely present. The donor tested CMV seropositive and was one of the 289 seropositive cohort members. Every donor gave a peripheral blood sample, and the peripheral blood mononuclear cells from that sample were used for TCR beta sequencing. Genomic DNA extraction from the blood cell samples was performed with the Qiagen DNeasy Blood Extraction Kit. The library relied on the immunoSEQ multiplex PCR assay. A mixture of 60 forward primers for TCR Vbeta segments and 13 reverse primers for TCR Jbeta segments was used in the multiplex PCR. The CDR3 region of rearranged TCR beta genes was amplified from genomic DNA by a multiplex PCR assay. The amplified TCR beta libraries were sequenced on the Illumina HiSeq System as 87-base-pair reads. From the authors' description of their analysis: Across the 500 to 750 repertoires, a later analysis counted 78 million or so unique TCR beta chains, about 10 million of which were shared by at least two donors. Raw reads were error-corrected and collapsed into unique sequences by a nearest-neighbor algorithm in which closely related sequences were merged to remove PCR and sequencing errors. CDR3 sequences were aligned to IMGT reference sequences to assign V, D and J gene segments. For a sequence to be retained, a match of at least six nucleotides to both a V gene segment and a J gene segment was required. A rearrangement counted as productive if the CDR3 had no stop codons and remained in frame with V and J, and every other rearrangement counted as non-productive. Following IMGT convention, CDR3 was defined as the stretch from the second conserved V-encoded cysteine up to the conserved J-encoded phenylalanine. The earlier analysis of approximately 590 of the donors excluded any sequence lacking an unambiguous match to a single V gene segment. An earlier analysis of several hundred of the donors called V segments functional above 56.7% productive rearrangements and segregating when the between-donor standard deviation exceeded 5%. To diagnose cytomegalovirus status from the catalog of TCR beta chain sequences, a statistical classification framework was built. In a later analysis, TCR nucleotide sequences were compared against IMGT/GENE-DB human TR gene sequences so that V and J genes could be assigned. A later analysis assigned CDR3 sequences and most-parsimonious VDJ recombination scenarios with the TCRdist pipeline. In a later analysis, every TCR beta chain was defined by the combination of its CDR3 amino acid sequence and its V-gene family, and reads without a unique V-gene family were dropped. In a later analysis, 450 to 600 highly shared, low-generation-probability nucleotide sequences were removed to address suspected cross-contamination and a sequencing artifact. In a later analysis, a clonal expansion index was calculated for each public chain from normalized within-repertoire ranks of inferred template counts. A later analysis computed generation probabilities with a VDJ recombination model fitted to out-of-frame rearrangements, and checked the results against IGoR. Hypergeometric tests were used in a later analysis to score TCR-TCR, TCR-HLA and TCR-CMV co-occurrence, with a repertoire-size bias correction applied to the TCR pairs. A later analysis estimated false discovery rates by permuting HLA or CMV assignments 20 times. A later analysis grouped co-occurring TCRs with DBSCAN, adding TCRdist sequence similarity when clustering within HLA-allele-positive subsets. Repertoires with fewer than 30,000 or more than 120,000 public chains, plus five repertoires with anomalous nucleotide sharing, were excluded from co-occurrence clustering. This is the immuneACCESS table as TCRdb keeps it, with only in-frame sequences that have V and J called. A part of the clones is gone; compared with another copy, unresolved V genes explain less than half, and the rest is unexplained. V, J and clone size reflect that table, while D and trimming were determined from the DNA. A total of around 110,000 clones appear in this sample, 50% to 65% of them only once. Of the sample, around 9.7% falls within the top ten clones.

The junction shows trimming of 4 bases on V and 5 bases on J, and the gene matches do not reach 6 bases of it. Measured from the cysteine to the phenylalanine, the CDR3 is 14 residues long. Only the CDR3 part of the read is kept: 42 bases, read in frame from the first base. From the germline V gene, CDR1 is SGHTA and CDR2 is FQGTGA. The sequence derives from a woman in her forties in good health and CMV-seropositive. Sequenced input: PBMCs. Recombination connected TRBV7-3 to TRBJ2-7; a stretch of 9 junction bases matches TRBD1. The CDR3 protein: CASSSGTGLNEQYF. In nucleotide form, the sequence is TGTGCCAGCAGCTCCGGGACAGGGCTCAACGAGCAGTACTTC. The reference TRBV7-3 and TRBJ2-7 proteins fill in what lies around the CDR3, so the full variable domain reads GAGVSQTPSNKVTEKGKYVELRCDPISGHTALYWYRQSLGQGPEFLIYFQGTGAADDSGLPNDRFFAVRPEGSVSTLKIQRTERGDSAVYLCASSSGTGLNEQYFGPGTRLTVT.